A single TCR beta chain is shown here with its context. Germline assignment: CDR1 MNHEY and CDR2 SVGAGI. There are 14 residues in the CDR3. The V end lost 6 bases, the J end lost 5 bases, and 16 bases lay between the germline ends. The entry originates in a study of blood T cell repertoires in COVID-19. Study at large: The analysed material was cDNA or gDNA that came from T cells, B-cell-depleted T cells, or PBMCs.

In the study's own analysis: Reference gene primer amplification gave estimated nucleated cell counts. Measured with immunoSEQ multiplex PCR; TCRdb has only the in-frame clones, and not every one. V and J calls and clone size are as listed in that table; D and trimming were resolved from the DNA. The profile covers 300,000 to 450,000 clones, with approximately 81% appearing a single time and approximately 3.7% taken by the ten largest. Sequencing was performed on peripheral blood. This rearrangement joins TRBV6-5 to TRBJ1-1; possible D gene TRBD1, 5 bases. This sequence originates from a woman between 18 and 29 years old with acute or convalescent COVID-19. The CDR3 nucleotides read TGTGCCAGCAGCCTCGATGGGGCCGGGACTGAAGCTTTCTTT. Protein product: CASSLDGAGTEAFF.